This T cell receptor (beta chain) was recorded in a study of blood T cell repertoires in COVID-19. This CDR3 region has 12 residues. CDR1 is SGHTA, CDR2 FQGNSA, per germline. V was trimmed by 4 bases and J by 0 bases, leaving 4 bases between them. Generated by immunoSEQ multiplex PCR, the TCRdb table keeps only in-frame clones and is missing some. The table records about 50,000 clones, 80% to 90% of them present only once. The chain combines TRBV7-2 with TRBJ2-7; D ambiguous. The sequence was collected from a woman aged 55 to 70 with COVID-19, enrolled during active disease. The sample taken for sequencing was peripheral blood. The CDR3 sequence is CASSSSSYEQYF. The CDR3 coding sequence is TGTGCCAGCAGCTCTAGCTCCTACGAGCAGTACTTC.